The source of this TCR beta chain is a study of radiation and T cells in renal cell carcinoma. Background on the study: Nephrectomy followed 15 Gy stereotactic body radiation by 4 weeks. General study results and limits: Top tumor clonotypes rose in blood 2 weeks post-radiation, then contracted.

The table came from immunoSEQ multiplex PCR; TCRdb's copy has only in-frame clones and leaves some out. The data hold tens of thousands of clones, with 78% observed a single time. With regard to this clone: As yet, its antigen is unknown.

Time point indicated: baseline pretreatment blood. Indicated treatment: 15 Gy SBRT to primary tumor, nephrectomy 4 weeks later. Serial blood draws occurred at baseline and 2 and 4 weeks post-SBRT. Clear cell pathology was present in this patient's renal cell carcinoma. This TCR was recovered from a man aged 55 to 70 with renal cell carcinoma. Here the sequenced sample was blood, taken from a patient whose treatment included radiotherapy and nephrectomy.

The CDR3 here is CASSLSGFADTQYF. CDR3 nucleotide sequence: TGCGCCAGCAGCTTGTCAGGGTTCGCAGATACGCAGTATTTT. The chain recombines TRBV5-1 with TRBJ2-3; the D gene is possibly TRBD1 (5 bases). Germline lookup yields CDR1 SGHRS and CDR2 YFSETQ. This CDR3 has 14 amino acids. V was clipped by 1 base and J by 4 bases, with 10 bases between them.